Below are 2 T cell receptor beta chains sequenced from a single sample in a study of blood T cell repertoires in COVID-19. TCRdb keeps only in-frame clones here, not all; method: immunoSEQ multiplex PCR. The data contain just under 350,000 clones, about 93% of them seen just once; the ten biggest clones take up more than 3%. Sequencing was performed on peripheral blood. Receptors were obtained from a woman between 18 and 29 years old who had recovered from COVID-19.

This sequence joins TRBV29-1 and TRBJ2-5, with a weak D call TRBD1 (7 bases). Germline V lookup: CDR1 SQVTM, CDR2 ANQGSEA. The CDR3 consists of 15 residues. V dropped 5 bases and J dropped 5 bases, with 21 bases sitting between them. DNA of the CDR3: TGCAGCGTTCAGGGGGGTAGGGTTGATTTTGAGACCCAGTACTTC. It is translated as CSVQGGRVDFETQYF. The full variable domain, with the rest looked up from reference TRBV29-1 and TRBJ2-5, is SAVISQKPSRDICQRGTSLTIQCQVDSQVTMMFWYRQQPGQSLTLIATANQGSEATYESGFVIDKFPISRPNLTFSTLTVSNMSPEDSSIYLCSVQGGRVDFETQYFGPGTRLLVL.

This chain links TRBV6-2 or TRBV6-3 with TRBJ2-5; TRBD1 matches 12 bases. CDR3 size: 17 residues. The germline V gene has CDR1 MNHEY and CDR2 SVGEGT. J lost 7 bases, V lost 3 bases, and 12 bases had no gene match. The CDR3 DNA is TGTGCCAGCAGTTATCATGGGACAGGGGGCCGCGTCAGGACCCAGTACTTC. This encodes CASSYHGTGGRVRTQYF.